These T cell receptor beta chains were read from a single sample in a study of cytomegalovirus exposure and HLA in healthy donors. Using immunoSEQ multiplex PCR, the repertoire was profiled, and TCRdb retains in-frame clones only, with some absent. The top ten clones hold approximately 1.8% of a sample with roughly 130,000 clones, about 80% of them seen once. The sequenced sample consisted of PBMCs. These receptor sequences come from a man aged 35-49 years in good health and CMV-seronegative. Both conserved end residues are part of each CDR3. The order of the fields is V gene, clone size, D gene, J gene, CDR3 DNA, CDR3 protein. A D gene is named only where the DNA matches it firmly. Size values are once, few and many counts, or a class for expanded clones, and some rows have none.

v_call: TRBV19; clone_size: -; d_call: -; j_call: TRBJ1-5; cdr3_nt: TGTGCCAGTAGTCTTGACAGGAACAATCAGCCCCAGCATTTT; cdr3_aa: CASSLDRNNQPQHF
v_call: TRBV10-3; clone_size: once; d_call: -; j_call: TRBJ1-6; cdr3_nt: TGTGCCATCAGTGTGCAAGAGATCCATAATTCACCCCTCCACTTT; cdr3_aa: CAISVQEIHNSPLHF
v_call: TRBV4-2; clone_size: few; d_call: -; j_call: TRBJ1-6; cdr3_nt: TGTGCCAGCAGCCAAGAGGGGACTGGAGGAAATAATTCACCCCTCCACTTT; cdr3_aa: CASSQEGTGGNNSPLHF
v_call: TRBV13; clone_size: few; d_call: TRBD1; j_call: TRBJ2-2; cdr3_nt: TGTGCCAGCAGCCCATGGACAGGGGGCGGGACCGGGGAGCTGTTTTTT; cdr3_aa: CASSPWTGGGTGELFF
v_call: TRBV7-9; clone_size: -; d_call: TRBD2; j_call: TRBJ2-1; cdr3_nt: TGTGCCAGCAGCTTGTTCCTGGGACTAGCGAGCGATGAGCAGTTCTTC; cdr3_aa: CASSLFLGLASDEQFF
v_call: TRBV7-2; clone_size: -; d_call: -; j_call: TRBJ2-3; cdr3_nt: TGTGCCAGCAGCTTAGCCGCGCCTCCAGGGGATACGCAGTATTTT; cdr3_aa: CASSLAAPPGDTQYF
v_call: TRBV4-1; clone_size: -; d_call: TRBD1; j_call: TRBJ2-6; cdr3_nt: TGCGCCAGCAGCCAAGGCGAAGACAGGGCGGGCCTGACTTTC; cdr3_aa: CASSQGEDRAGLTF
v_call: TRBV9; clone_size: -; d_call: TRBD1; j_call: TRBJ2-3; cdr3_nt: TGTGCCAGCAGCGTTGAAACAGGGGTTAGCACAGATACGCAGTATTTT; cdr3_aa: CASSVETGVSTDTQYF
v_call: TRBV6-5; clone_size: once; d_call: -; j_call: TRBJ2-3; cdr3_nt: TGTGCCAGCAGTGCAGGGTTTAGCACAGATACGCAGTATTTT; cdr3_aa: CASSAGFSTDTQYF
v_call: TRBV7-9; clone_size: -; d_call: -; j_call: TRBJ2-5; cdr3_nt: TGTGCCAGCAGCCTCACAGGTGCCCGCGAGACCCAGTACTTC; cdr3_aa: CASSLTGARETQYF
v_call: TRBV19; clone_size: -; d_call: TRBD1; j_call: TRBJ2-3; cdr3_nt: TGTGCCAGTAGTACCAGGACAGGGGGCGTTTTTTCCAGCACAGATACGCAGTATTTT; cdr3_aa: CASSTRTGGVFSSTDTQYF
v_call: TRBV27; clone_size: -; d_call: -; j_call: TRBJ2-3; cdr3_nt: TGTGCCAGTTCGGATTGGGACTCCCGCACAGATACGCAGTATTTT; cdr3_aa: CASSDWDSRTDTQYF
v_call: TRBV5-5; clone_size: -; d_call: TRBD1; j_call: TRBJ2-7; cdr3_nt: TGTGCCAGCAGCTTGGGGGACAGGGGTTACGAGCAGTACTTC; cdr3_aa: CASSLGDRGYEQYF
v_call: TRBV6-1; clone_size: -; d_call: TRBD1; j_call: TRBJ2-1; cdr3_nt: TGTGCCAGCAGTGAAGAGGGACAGGGGTCCTATGAGCAGTTCTTC; cdr3_aa: CASSEEGQGSYEQFF
v_call: TRBV7-2; clone_size: -; d_call: -; j_call: TRBJ2-5; cdr3_nt: TGTGCCAGCAGTGCGGCTGGCCTTCAAGAGACCCAGTACTTC; cdr3_aa: CASSAAGLQETQYF
v_call: TRBV6-1; clone_size: -; d_call: -; j_call: TRBJ2-2; cdr3_nt: TGTGCCACGGCCAGGGTGAACACCGGGGAGCTGTTTTTT; cdr3_aa: CATARVNTGELFF
v_call: TRBV10-1; clone_size: -; d_call: -; j_call: TRBJ2-2; cdr3_nt: TGCGCCAGCAGTGAGAAAGGTGGAACAGGGTTAGCCGGGGAGCTGTTTTTT; cdr3_aa: CASSEKGGTGLAGELFF
v_call: TRBV30; clone_size: -; d_call: -; j_call: TRBJ2-2; cdr3_nt: TGTGCCTGGAGAGAAAACAGGGACACCGGGGAGCTGTTTTTT; cdr3_aa: CAWRENRDTGELFF
v_call: TRBV11-2; clone_size: -; d_call: TRBD2; j_call: TRBJ2-2; cdr3_nt: TGTGCCAGCAGCTTAGAGGGACTAGCGGGAGTTGGGGAGCTGTTTTTT; cdr3_aa: CASSLEGLAGVGELFF
v_call: TRBV5-6; clone_size: -; d_call: TRBD2; j_call: TRBJ2-7; cdr3_nt: TGTGCCAGCAACCGACTAGCGGGGGTAGTGGAAGAGCAGTACTTC; cdr3_aa: CASNRLAGVVEEQYF
v_call: TRBV6-5; clone_size: -; d_call: TRBD2; j_call: TRBJ2-3; cdr3_nt: TGTGCCAGCAGTTATGGCGGTGGGGGAAGCGGGGGTTTGTATTTT; cdr3_aa: CASSYGGGGSGGLYF
v_call: TRBV11-2; clone_size: -; d_call: -; j_call: TRBJ1-4; cdr3_nt: TGTGCCAGCAGCTTAGATGTTGCAGGGCTGGCGGAAAAACTGTTTTTT; cdr3_aa: CASSLDVAGLAEKLFF
v_call: TRBV25-1; clone_size: -; d_call: TRBD2; j_call: TRBJ2-7; cdr3_nt: TGTGCCAGCATTGCCTTTAGCGGGAGAGGGTCCTACGAGCAGTACTTC; cdr3_aa: CASIAFSGRGSYEQYF
v_call: TRBV5-4; clone_size: -; d_call: TRBD1; j_call: TRBJ2-7; cdr3_nt: TGTGCCAGCAGCTCACGGACAGGGGGTATAAGCTCCTACGAGCAGTACTTC; cdr3_aa: CASSSRTGGISSYEQYF
v_call: TRBV15; clone_size: -; d_call: -; j_call: TRBJ1-5; cdr3_nt: TGTGCCACCAGCAGGCGACAGAGCAATCAGCCCCAGCATTTT; cdr3_aa: CATSRRQSNQPQHF
v_call: TRBV13; clone_size: -; d_call: -; j_call: TRBJ1-2; cdr3_nt: TGTGCCAGCAGCTTAGGCGCAGGGTTCCTTAACTATGGCTACACCTTC; cdr3_aa: CASSLGAGFLNYGYTF
v_call: TRBV19; clone_size: -; d_call: -; j_call: TRBJ1-1; cdr3_nt: TGTGCCAGTACCGCCCCAGGGACTGAAGCTTTCTTT; cdr3_aa: CASTAPGTEAFF
v_call: TRBV14; clone_size: -; d_call: TRBD2; j_call: TRBJ2-7; cdr3_nt: TGTGCCAGCAGCCAAGAGGAGGGCAGGGGAAGAATCGGCGGGAGGGCCACCTACGAGCAGTACTTC; cdr3_aa: CASSQEEGRGRIGGRATYEQYF
v_call: TRBV10-3; clone_size: -; d_call: TRBD2; j_call: TRBJ2-3; cdr3_nt: TGTGCCATCAGTGACGGCGGGGGGACAGATACGCAGTATTTT; cdr3_aa: CAISDGGGTDTQYF
v_call: TRBV9; clone_size: once; d_call: -; j_call: TRBJ1-3; cdr3_nt: TGTGCCAGCAGCGTAGGCAACCGGGGGTCTGGAAACACCATATATTTT; cdr3_aa: CASSVGNRGSGNTIYF
v_call: TRBV6-1; clone_size: -; d_call: -; j_call: TRBJ2-2; cdr3_nt: TGTGCCAGCAGTGAAATGGGGGCCGGTGAGCTGTTTTTT; cdr3_aa: CASSEMGAGELFF
v_call: TRBV27; clone_size: once; d_call: -; j_call: TRBJ1-1; cdr3_nt: TGTGCCAGCAGTTTGGCTACAGGGTCCCCTGAAGCTTTCTTT; cdr3_aa: CASSLATGSPEAFF
v_call: TRBV5-6; clone_size: -; d_call: -; j_call: TRBJ2-3; cdr3_nt: TGTGCCAGCGTAAGGCAGGGTCCAGATACGCAGTATTTT; cdr3_aa: CASVRQGPDTQYF
v_call: TRBV4-2; clone_size: -; d_call: TRBD2; j_call: TRBJ2-3; cdr3_nt: TGTGCCAGCAGCCAACAAATAGCGGGGGGACCCGATACGCAGTATTTT; cdr3_aa: CASSQQIAGGPDTQYF
v_call: TRBV6-1; clone_size: -; d_call: -; j_call: TRBJ2-1; cdr3_nt: TGTGCCAGCAGTGAAGCGAGCGGCTCCTACAATGAGCAGTTCTTC; cdr3_aa: CASSEASGSYNEQFF
v_call: TRBV18; clone_size: once; d_call: TRBD2; j_call: TRBJ2-7; cdr3_nt: TGTGCCAGCTCACCACCTAGCGGGTTCCCCACCTACGAGCAGTACTTC; cdr3_aa: CASSPPSGFPTYEQYF
v_call: TRBV27; clone_size: -; d_call: TRBD1; j_call: TRBJ1-5; cdr3_nt: TGTGCCAGCAGTTACACAGGGGGGACCAATCAGCCCCAGCATTTT; cdr3_aa: CASSYTGGTNQPQHF
v_call: TRBV6-5; clone_size: -; d_call: -; j_call: TRBJ1-1; cdr3_nt: TGTGCCAGCAGTTACTCAAGCACGAACACTGAAGCTTTCTTT; cdr3_aa: CASSYSSTNTEAFF
v_call: TRBV6-1; clone_size: few; d_call: TRBD1; j_call: TRBJ2-7; cdr3_nt: TGTGCCAGCAGTGATTTGGACAGGGGGGCCGGCGAGCAGTACTTC; cdr3_aa: CASSDLDRGAGEQYF
v_call: TRBV7-2; clone_size: -; d_call: TRBD1; j_call: TRBJ2-1; cdr3_nt: TGTGCCAGCAGCTTACATGGGACAGTCAATGAGCAGTTCTTC; cdr3_aa: CASSLHGTVNEQFF
v_call: TRBV14; clone_size: -; d_call: -; j_call: TRBJ1-1; cdr3_nt: TGTGCCAGCAGCCAGAGGGTAGGGGGAGAAGCTTTCTTT; cdr3_aa: CASSQRVGGEAFF
v_call: TRBV7-9; clone_size: -; d_call: TRBD1; j_call: TRBJ1-1; cdr3_nt: TGTGCCAGCAGCCACCTGGGACAGGGGGCGCAAGCTTTCTTT; cdr3_aa: CASSHLGQGAQAFF
v_call: TRBV6-1; clone_size: -; d_call: -; j_call: TRBJ2-5; cdr3_nt: TGTGCCAGCAGTGAAATCACGGGAGAGACCCAGTACTTC; cdr3_aa: CASSEITGETQYF
v_call: TRBV9; clone_size: -; d_call: TRBD2; j_call: TRBJ2-5; cdr3_nt: TGTGCCAGCAGTCGACCACGGCGAGGGACTAGCGGGACCGAAGAGACCCAGTACTTC; cdr3_aa: CASSRPRRGTSGTEETQYF
v_call: TRBV30; clone_size: -; d_call: TRBD1; j_call: TRBJ2-2; cdr3_nt: TGTGCCCGTGACAGGGGGAGGAACACCGGGGAGCTGTTTTTT; cdr3_aa: CARDRGRNTGELFF
v_call: TRBV5-6; clone_size: -; d_call: -; j_call: TRBJ2-3; cdr3_nt: TGTGCCAGCAGCTTGTCCAGGGGCGGCACAGATACGCAGTATTTT; cdr3_aa: CASSLSRGGTDTQYF
v_call: TRBV5-4; clone_size: few; d_call: TRBD1; j_call: TRBJ2-7; cdr3_nt: TGTGCCAGCAGCCGAGACAGGGCGGAATCCTACGAGCAGTACTTC; cdr3_aa: CASSRDRAESYEQYF
v_call: TRBV5-6; clone_size: few; d_call: -; j_call: TRBJ2-5; cdr3_nt: TGTGCCAGCAGCTTGGGCGGCAAAGAGACCCAGTACTTC; cdr3_aa: CASSLGGKETQYF
v_call: TRBV6-1; clone_size: once; d_call: -; j_call: TRBJ2-7; cdr3_nt: TGTGCCAGCAGTGAGGGGAGCGGAGGAGGGAACGAGCAGTACTTC; cdr3_aa: CASSEGSGGGNEQYF